The present TCR beta chain was sequenced within a study of blood T cell repertoires in COVID-19. Overall study: T cells, B-cell-depleted T cells, or PBMCs supplied cDNA or gDNA.

Trimming took 0 bases from V and 4 from J, leaving 6 bases between them. Germline V gene sequence: CDR1 SGHDT, CDR2 YYEEEE. The CDR3 extends over 13 amino acids. In the source study's methods: How many nucleated cells were present was estimated from reference gene primer amplification. TCRdb keeps only in-frame clones here, not all; method: immunoSEQ multiplex PCR. That table is the source of V, J and clone size, and D and trimming were worked out from the DNA. Seen here are more than 200,000 clones, roughly 90% observed once, and the top ten hold roughly 2%. The chain carries TRBV5-6 and TRBJ2-3, with a weak D call TRBD2 (5 bases). This sequence was found in a woman aged 50 to 60 with acute or convalescent COVID-19. The sequenced material came from peripheral blood. In DNA, the CDR3 is TGTGCCAGCAGCTTGGTCGGGGCAGATACGCAGTATTTT. It specifies CASSLVGADTQYF. Drawing the rest from reference TRBV5-6 and TRBJ2-3, the complete variable domain is DAGVTQSPTHLIKTRGQQVTLRCSPKSGHDTVSWYQQALGQGPQFIFQYYEEEERQRGNFPDRFSGHQFPNYSSELNVNALLLGDSALYLCASSLVGADTQYFGPGTRLTVL.